This T cell receptor beta chain was observed in a study of cytomegalovirus exposure and HLA in healthy donors. Per the germline V gene, CDR1 is LNHDA and CDR2 is SQIVND (reference sequence). The CDR3 totals 14 residues. V lost 5 bases and J lost 2; bases outside the gene matches: 6. A multiplex PCR was run with 60 Vbeta primers and 13 Jbeta primers. Using immunoSEQ multiplex PCR, the repertoire was profiled, and TCRdb retains in-frame clones only, with some absent. The table lists over 70,000 clones, about four fifths of them singletons. This clone was found a few times. Sequenced input: PBMCs. The rearrangement uses TRBV19 and TRBJ2-7; 7 bases are a match to TRBD1. This clonotype was sampled from a middle-aged man in good health and CMV-seropositive. CDR3 nucleotides: TGTGCCAGTAGTCCCCCGGGACAGCCCTACGAGCAGTACTTC. This codes for CASSPPGQPYEQYF.